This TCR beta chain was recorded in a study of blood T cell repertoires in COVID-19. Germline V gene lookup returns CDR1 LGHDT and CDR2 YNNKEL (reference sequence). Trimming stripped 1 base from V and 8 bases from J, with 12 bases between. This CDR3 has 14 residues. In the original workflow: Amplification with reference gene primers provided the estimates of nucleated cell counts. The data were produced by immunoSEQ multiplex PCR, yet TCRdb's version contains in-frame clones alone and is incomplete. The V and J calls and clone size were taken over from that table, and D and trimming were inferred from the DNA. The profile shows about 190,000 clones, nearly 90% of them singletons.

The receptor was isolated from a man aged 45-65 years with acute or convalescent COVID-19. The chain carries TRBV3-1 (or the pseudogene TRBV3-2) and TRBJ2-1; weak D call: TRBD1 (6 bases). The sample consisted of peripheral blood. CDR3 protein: CASSQGSGGDEQFF. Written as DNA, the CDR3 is TGTGCCAGCAGCCAAGGGTCTGGGGGCGATGAGCAGTTCTTC.